These 17 T cell receptor beta chains share one sample of origin, sequenced in a study of shared T cell receptors in the human thymus. The assay was immunoSEQ multiplex PCR, and TCRdb's table has in-frame clones only and misses some. The top ten clones hold 0.0095% to 0.011% of a sample with around 730,000 clones, 80% to 90% of them seen once. These records were also assigned to another study, of human thymus T cells.

What was sequenced was thymocytes. These receptors were obtained from a girl less than two years old with a congenital heart defect.

The J gene is TRBJ1-6, the V gene TRBV4-1, with no clear D. From germline, CDR1 is MGHRA and CDR2 YSYEKL. V was clipped by 1 base and J by 9 bases, with 10 bases between them. This CDR3 is built from 14 residues. The DNA of the CDR3 is TGCGCCAGCAGCCAAGTCCGGGAAGGTTCACCCCTCCACTTT. Amino acids: CASSQVREGSPLHF.

This chain connects TRBV27 to TRBJ1-2; maybe TRBD1 (5 bases). The CDR3 runs to 15 residues. V was pared by 4 bases and J by 2 bases, with 14 bases between. Per the germline V gene, CDR1 is MNHEY and CDR2 is SMNVEV (reference sequence). The CDR3 nucleotides are TGTGCCAGCAGTTCGCGCGTGACAGCGAACTATGGCTACACCTTC. Protein product: CASSSRVTANYGYTF.

This clone occurred a few times. The J gene is TRBJ1-2, the V gene TRBV9; D gene unclear. V was pared by 4 bases and J by 6 bases, with 19 bases between. In germline, CDR1 is SGDLS, CDR2 YYNGEE. This CDR3 is 15 amino acids long. CDR3 sequence reads: CASSNNLTETDGYTF. As DNA, the CDR3 is TGTGCCAGCAGCAACAACTTGACGGAGACGGATGGCTACACCTTC.

This clone was seen more than once but under ten times. The rearrangement links TRBV4-3 to TRBJ1-1; a possible D gene is TRBD1 (6 bases). Germline lookup yields CDR1 LGHNA and CDR2 YSLEER. CDR3 size: 18 residues. V was clipped by 0 bases and J by 1 base, with 18 bases between them. CDR3 sequence (DNA): TGCGCCAGCAGCCAAGATCCCGGGGGGCGTTCCTCGAACACTGAAGCTTTCTTT. This translates into CASSQDPGGRSSNTEAFF.

CDR3 in amino acids: CASSLYDGGLDGYTF. CDR3 coding DNA: TGTGCCAGCAGCCTATATGACGGGGGGCTCGATGGCTACACCTTC. V usage is TRBV11-1 and J usage is TRBJ1-2, with D possibly matching TRBD1 (6 bases). Germline-derived CDR1 and CDR2 are SGHAT and FQDESV (reference sequence). This CDR3 is 15 amino acids long. Trimming pared 5 bases from V and 6 bases from J, leaving 19 bases between.

CDR3 sequence reads: CSARRANEKLFF. The DNA for the CDR3 is TGCAGCGCCAGGCGAGCTAATGAAAAACTGTTTTTT. V and J are TRBV29-1 and TRBJ1-4; D ambiguous. Germline V CDR1 and CDR2: SQVTM, ANQGSEA. The V end lost 7 bases, the J end lost 3 bases, and 9 bases lay between the germline ends. This CDR3 is built from 12 residues.

This clone was counted a few times. The chain is built from TRBV19 and TRBJ1-2; TRBD1 might be the D (6 bases). V lost 5 bases to trimming and J lost 2 bases, with 21 bases between them. Germline V gives CDR1 LNHDA, CDR2 SQIVND (reference sequence). This CDR3 has 17 amino acids. For the CDR3, the DNA is TGTGCCAGTAGTCTACCATACCGAGGGGGTGAAAACTATGGCTACACCTTC. Residues: CASSLPYRGGENYGYTF. Drawing the rest from reference TRBV19 and TRBJ1-2, the complete variable domain is DGGITQSPKYLFRKEGQNVTLSCEQNLNHDAMYWYRQDPGQGLRLIYYSQIVNDFQKGDIAEGYSVSREKKESFPLTVTSAQKNPTAFYLCASSLPYRGGENYGYTFGSGTRLTVV.

The chain employs TRBV5-1 and TRBJ1-1; 8 bases fit TRBD1. The V and J ends lost 0 bases and 5 bases, in that order; junction bases with no gene match: 9. Germline loops: CDR1 SGHRS, CDR2 YFSETQ. This CDR3 has 16 amino acids. CDR3 sequence reads: CASSLARGREGTEAFF. The CDR3 nucleotides are TGCGCCAGCAGCTTGGCCAGGGGGCGGGAGGGGACTGAAGCTTTCTTT.

This clone was detected only once. Written as DNA, the CDR3 is TGTGCCAGCGGAATAGGGACTAGCCGGGACCAAGAGACCCAGTACTTC. Its protein is CASGIGTSRDQETQYF. The chain combines TRBV7-6 with TRBJ2-5; 9 bases agree with TRBD2. CDR3 size: 16 residues. Germline V CDR1 and CDR2: SGHVS, FNYEAQ. Trimming took 8 bases from V and 0 from J; bases not matched to a gene: 10. Full variable domain (remainder filled in from reference TRBV7-6 and TRBJ2-5): GAGVSQSPRYKVTKRGQDVALRCDPISGHVSLYWYRQALGQGPEFLTYFNYEAQQDKSGLPNDRFSAERPEGSISTLTIQRTEQRDSAMYRCASGIGTSRDQETQYFGPGTRLLVL.

The rearrangement joins TRBV5-5 to TRBJ2-5; D remains unclear. The germline gives CDR1 SGHKS, CDR2 YYEKEE (reference sequence). Deletions cut 4 bases from V and 0 bases from J, with 13 bases between. The CDR3 runs to 15 residues. CDR3 nucleotide sequence: TGTGCCAGCAGCCCCCTGTTCCTCTACCAAGAGACCCAGTACTTC. Translated, it gives CASSPLFLYQETQYF.

This clone was observed once. The chain links TRBV29-1 to TRBJ1-6; 8 bases fit TRBD1. CDR1 and CDR2 (germline): SQVTM, ANQGSEA. This CDR3 is 14 amino acids long. The V and J ends lost 6 bases and 6 bases, in that order; junction bases with no gene match: 7. The CDR3 reads CSVTTGEVNSPLHF. The DNA for the CDR3 is TGCAGCGTAACGACAGGGGAAGTTAATTCACCCCTCCACTTT.

The chain uses TRBV5-1 and TRBJ2-3; D gene ambiguous. Trimming took off 5 bases at V and 2 bases at J, with 15 bases between the two ends. Germline V gene sequence: CDR1 SGHRS, CDR2 YFSETQ. The length of the CDR3 is 15 residues. As DNA, the CDR3 is TGCGCCAGCAGTTCGTCCCATAGCCCCACAGATACGCAGTATTTT. Translating gives CASSSSHSPTDTQYF.

The chain links TRBV5-5 to TRBJ1-1, with 7 bases that match TRBD1. Germline CDR1 SGHKS, CDR2 YYEKEE (reference sequence). Germline trimming cut 3 bases from V and 0 bases from J; bases unmatched to any gene: 2. This CDR3 is built from 14 residues. The CDR3 DNA reads as TGTGCCAGCAGCTCAGACAGGGTGAACACTGAAGCTTTCTTT. It yields the protein CASSSDRVNTEAFF.

This sequence joins TRBV10-3 and TRBJ2-5, with 7 bases that match TRBD1. The V gene end was trimmed by 4 bases and the J gene end by 2 bases; junction bases not matched to a gene: 4. CDR1 and CDR2 (germline): ENHRY, SYGVKD. The CDR3 runs to 14 residues. The CDR3 DNA reads as TGTGCCATCAGTGGGACAGGCGGGCAAGAGACCCAGTACTTC. It encodes CAISGTGGQETQYF.

The chain is built from TRBV9 and TRBJ1-2; no reliable D call. The V end lost 4 bases, the J end lost 2 bases, and 18 bases lay between the germline ends. The CDR3 is 16 amino acids. Germline V CDR1 and CDR2: SGDLS, YYNGEE. The CDR3 nucleotides are TGTGCCAGCAGCCCACAGTCCCGTACAGAAAACTATGGCTACACCTTC. Translating it yields CASSPQSRTENYGYTF.

V is TRBV14 and J is TRBJ1-6; tentatively, D is TRBD1 (5 bases). The CDR3 is 16 residues long. The V gene lost 4 bases and the J gene lost 6 bases, with 16 bases spanning the gap. CDR1 is SGHDN, CDR2 FVKESK, per germline. CDR3 DNA: TGTGCCAGCAGCCCAGTCGAGGCAGGGCCTAATTCACCCCTCCACTTT. Translated, it gives CASSPVEAGPNSPLHF. Drawing the rest from reference TRBV14 and TRBJ1-6, the complete variable domain is EAGVTQFPSHSVIEKGQTVTLRCDPISGHDNLYWYRRVMGKEIKFLLHFVKESKQDESGMPNNRFLAERTGGTYSTLKVQPAELEDSGVYFCASSPVEAGPNSPLHFGNGTRLTVT.

The chain links TRBV2 to TRBJ2-3, with 7 bases matching TRBD1. The J segment lost 3 bases and the V segment lost 5 bases, leaving 11 bases of the junction unmatched. Germline CDR1 is SNHLY and CDR2 is FYNNEI. There are 16 residues in the CDR3. The CDR3 nucleotides are TGTGCCAGCAGTTCCCCCACAGGGGATCGGACAGATACGCAGTATTTT. Protein sequence: CASSSPTGDRTDTQYF.